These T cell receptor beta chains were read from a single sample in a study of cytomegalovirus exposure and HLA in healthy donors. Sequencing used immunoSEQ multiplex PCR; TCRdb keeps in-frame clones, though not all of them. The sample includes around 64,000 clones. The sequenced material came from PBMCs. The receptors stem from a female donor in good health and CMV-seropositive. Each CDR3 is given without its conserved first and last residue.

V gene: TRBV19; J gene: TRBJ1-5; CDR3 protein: ASSMPVRLNQPQH
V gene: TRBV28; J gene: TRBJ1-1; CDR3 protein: ASSFTGAAGEAF
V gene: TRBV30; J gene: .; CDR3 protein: ASIGVGYEQY
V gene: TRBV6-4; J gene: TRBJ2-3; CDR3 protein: ASSDRAGGTDTQY
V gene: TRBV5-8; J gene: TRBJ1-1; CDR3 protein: ASSYGQLNTEAF
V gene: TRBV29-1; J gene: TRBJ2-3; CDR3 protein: SVEYGGTDTQY
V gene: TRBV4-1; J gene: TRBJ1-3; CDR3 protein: ASSQGLQGYGNTIY
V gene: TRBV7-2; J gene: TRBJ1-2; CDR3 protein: ASSPEGDRGGYT
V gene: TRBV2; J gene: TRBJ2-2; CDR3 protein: ASTRDSGGTGELF
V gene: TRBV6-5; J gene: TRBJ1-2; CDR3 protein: ASSYNEGGGDGYT
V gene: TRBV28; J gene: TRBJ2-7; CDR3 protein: ASSPPAYEQY
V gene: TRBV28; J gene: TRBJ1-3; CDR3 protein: ASSLFPALEGNTIY
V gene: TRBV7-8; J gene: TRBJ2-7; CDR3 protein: ASSLTSGDSYEQY
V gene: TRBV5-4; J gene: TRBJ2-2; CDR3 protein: ASSLDGTRLNTGELF
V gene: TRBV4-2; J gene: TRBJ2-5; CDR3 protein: ASSQGLGGEETQY
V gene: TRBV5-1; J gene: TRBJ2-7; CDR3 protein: ASSLGQGTTYEQY
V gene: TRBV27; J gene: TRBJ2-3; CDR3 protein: ASSRDSSTDTQY
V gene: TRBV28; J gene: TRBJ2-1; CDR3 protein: ASSLISSYNEQF
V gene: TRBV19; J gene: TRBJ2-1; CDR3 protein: ASSIEASGDNEQF
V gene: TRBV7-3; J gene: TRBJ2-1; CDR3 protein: ASSLMGLAGTGGEQF
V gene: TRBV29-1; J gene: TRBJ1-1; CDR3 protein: SVSGRRNTEAF
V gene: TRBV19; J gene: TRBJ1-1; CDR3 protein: ASHSLQGDHTEAF
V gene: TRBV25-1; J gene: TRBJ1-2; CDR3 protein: ASSETGYGYT
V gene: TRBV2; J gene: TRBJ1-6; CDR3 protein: ASSPGTGTSPLH
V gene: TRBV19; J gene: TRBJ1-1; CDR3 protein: ASSSKGAGEAF
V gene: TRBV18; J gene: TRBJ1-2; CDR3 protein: ASSRGGGTSYGYT
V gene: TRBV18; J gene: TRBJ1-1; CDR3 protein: ASSPREELNTEAF
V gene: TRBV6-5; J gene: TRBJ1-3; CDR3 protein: ASSYSYSQTGNTIY
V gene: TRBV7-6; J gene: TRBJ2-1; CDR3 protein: ASSSGVRAGSYNEQF
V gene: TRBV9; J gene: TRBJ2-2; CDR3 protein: ASSVWEGGELF
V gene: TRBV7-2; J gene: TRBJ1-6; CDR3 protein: ASSRGQPNSPLH
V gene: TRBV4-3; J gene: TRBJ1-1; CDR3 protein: ASSPLQGKAF
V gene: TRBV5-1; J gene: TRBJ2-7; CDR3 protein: ASSLASQGAYEQY
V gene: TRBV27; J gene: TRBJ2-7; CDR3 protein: ASSPGLAVTYEQY
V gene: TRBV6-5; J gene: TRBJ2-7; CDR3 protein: ASRIRGLEPYEQY
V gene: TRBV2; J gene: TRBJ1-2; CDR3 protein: ASEGQGIYGYT
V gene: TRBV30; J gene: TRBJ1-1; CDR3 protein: AWSVGITDYKNTEAF
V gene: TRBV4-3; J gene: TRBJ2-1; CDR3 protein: ASSQDISAAAYNEQF
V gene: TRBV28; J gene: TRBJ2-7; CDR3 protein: ASSPTLFSPYEQY
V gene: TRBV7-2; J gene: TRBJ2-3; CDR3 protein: ASSLRAGGYTDTQY
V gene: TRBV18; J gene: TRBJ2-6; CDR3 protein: ASSPRQSSGANVLT
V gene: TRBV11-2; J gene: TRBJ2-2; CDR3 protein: ASSLSSIGELF
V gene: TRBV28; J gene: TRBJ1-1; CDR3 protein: ASSPYSQGLSMNTEAF
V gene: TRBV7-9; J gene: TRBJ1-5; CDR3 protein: ASSSTGSNKPQH
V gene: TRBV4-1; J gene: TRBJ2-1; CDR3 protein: ASSQDETALDNEQF
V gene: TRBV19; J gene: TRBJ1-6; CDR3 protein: ASSRTGSNSPLH
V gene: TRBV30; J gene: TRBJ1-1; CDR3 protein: AWSSQGVEAF
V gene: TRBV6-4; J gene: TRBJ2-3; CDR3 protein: ASSDSRQGASVQY
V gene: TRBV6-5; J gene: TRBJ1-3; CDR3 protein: ASRLSSGNTIY
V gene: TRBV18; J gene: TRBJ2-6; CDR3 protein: ASSRQGFPGANVLT
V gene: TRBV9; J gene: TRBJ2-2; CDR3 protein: ASSPHVRGRMDGELF
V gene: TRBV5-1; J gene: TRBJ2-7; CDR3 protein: ASSTTGADYEQS
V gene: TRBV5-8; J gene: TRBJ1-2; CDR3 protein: ASSKQGTAPGYT
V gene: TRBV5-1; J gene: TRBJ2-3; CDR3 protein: ASSLVGGGNTDTQY
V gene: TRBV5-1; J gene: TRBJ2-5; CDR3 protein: ASSLAGETQY
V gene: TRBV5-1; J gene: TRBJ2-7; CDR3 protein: ASSLEDRPSYEQY
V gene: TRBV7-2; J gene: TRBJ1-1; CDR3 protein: ASSLWNTEAF